Following are 25 T cell receptor beta chains from one sample sequenced in a study of technical replicates of blood from a few donors (dated by TCRdb to 2017 to 2019). Library preparation employed the immunoSEQ multiplex PCR assay. Entries here come from immuneACCESS through TCRdb and include only in-frame sequences with V and J called. Some clones fail to appear in such tables; in the studies checked, an unresolved V gene covers under half of the shortfall, and the cause of the remainder is unknown. Across this sample there are about 84,000 clones, with approximately 97% seen only once. The top ten clonotypes cover more than 0.15% of the sample. Sequencing used T cells isolated from PBMCs. The source of these receptors is a human donor in good health.

The J gene is TRBJ1-3, the V gene TRBV7-9; D call uncertain. Germline assignment: CDR1 SEHNR and CDR2 FQNEAQ (reference sequence). V was cut by 7 bases and J by 2 bases, with 9 bases left in between. The CDR3 contains 13 residues. CDR3 sequence reads: CASTSGPGNTIYF. CDR3 in DNA: TGTGCCAGCACCTCAGGTCCTGGAAACACCATATATTTT.

The chain couples TRBV25-1 to TRBJ2-1, with unresolved D. The CDR3 spans 13 residues. The V and J ends lost 4 bases and 2 bases respectively, with 6 bases between them. Germline assignment: CDR1 MGHDK and CDR2 SYGVNS. CDR3 DNA sequence: TGTGCCAGCAGTGCGGGTACCTACAATGAGCAGTTCTTC. This sequence encodes CASSAGTYNEQFF.

The genes are TRBV7-9 and TRBJ2-5; D is ambiguous. Germline CDR1 reads SEHNR; CDR2 reads FQNEAQ (reference sequence). The ends were cut back, 1 base at V and 2 bases at J, with 5 bases in the middle. The CDR3 has 13 amino acids. CDR3 in amino acids: CASSLGKQETQYF. The CDR3 coding sequence is TGTGCCAGCAGCTTAGGTAAACAAGAGACCCAGTACTTC.

The chain employs TRBV5-4 and TRBJ1-2; 9 bases align to TRBD1. The CDR3 runs 15 residues. J lost 5 bases, V lost 0 bases, and 5 bases had no gene match. Per germline, CDR1 SGHNT and CDR2 YYREEE (reference sequence). As DNA, the CDR3 is TGTGCCAGCAGCTTGGAATGGACAGGGGATTATGGCTACACCTTC. Residues: CASSLEWTGDYGYTF.

The chain has TRBV7-8 and TRBJ1-2; D might be TRBD1 (5 bases). Trimming removed 5 bases at V and 1 base at J, with 14 bases between. This CDR3 contains 15 residues. Germline CDR1 reads SGHVS; CDR2 reads FQNEAQ. The CDR3: CASSPLRQINYGYTF. In DNA form, the CDR3 reads TGTGCCAGCAGCCCCCTCCGACAGATTAACTATGGCTACACCTTC.

With respect to this clone: Germline and junction disagree at one end, which may indicate a read error. The chain recombines TRBV28 with TRBJ1-1, with D perhaps matching TRBD1 (5 bases). CDR3 length: 14 residues. Looked up from germline, CDR1 is MDHEN and CDR2 is SYDVKM. The CDR3 region has the DNA TGTGTCAGCAGAGAGGTCCGGGGGAGGACTGAAGCTTTCTTT. Encoded protein: CVSREVRGRTEAFF.

This clone was detected only once. The chain has TRBV13 and TRBJ2-1; 11 bases map to TRBD2. V shed 5 bases, J shed 7 bases, and the junction held 7 bases outside the gene matches. Germline CDR1 and CDR2: PRHDT and FYEKMQ (reference sequence). The CDR3 totals 15 residues. DNA of the CDR3: TGTGCCAGCAGCCCTTCCGGGACTAGCGGAAATGAGCAGTTCTTC. It specifies CASSPSGTSGNEQFF.

The genes are TRBV27 and TRBJ1-5; D may be TRBD1 (6 bases). The V and J ends lost 0 bases and 2 bases respectively, with 11 bases between them. The germline V gene encodes CDR1 MNHEY and CDR2 SMNVEV (reference sequence). The CDR3 sequence is 16 residues long. CDR3 bases: TGTGCCAGCAGTTTATCGACAGGAACGGGCAATCAGCCCCAGCATTTT. This sequence encodes CASSLSTGTGNQPQHF.

The CDR3 DNA reads as TGTGCCAGCAGCGTACTAGCGGGAGATAGCACAGATACGCAGTATTTT. As protein: CASSVLAGDSTDTQYF. This chain joins TRBV9 and TRBJ2-3; 10 bases line up with TRBD2. J lost 0 bases, V lost 1 base, and 2 bases had no gene match. The germline V gene has CDR1 SGDLS and CDR2 YYNGEE. This CDR3 is 16 amino acids long.

This chain joins TRBV6-5 and TRBJ2-5, with 10 bases lining up with TRBD1. The J call may be in error: the DNA end matches TRBJ2-7 better. CDR3 length: 13 amino acids. The germline CDR1 and CDR2 sequences are MNHEY and SVGAGI. The CDR3 DNA sequence: TGTGCCACATCGGGACAGGGGACCTACGAGCAGTACTTC. Translated: CATSGQGTYEQYF.

This sequence joins TRBV28 and TRBJ2-5; TRBD2 aligns across 11 bases. Trimming took 6 bases from V and 2 from J; bases not matched to a gene: 11. The CDR3 runs 17 residues. Per the germline V gene, CDR1 is MDHEN and CDR2 is SYDVKM. The CDR3 reads CASSLVGLADTQETQYF. The CDR3 DNA reads TGTGCCAGCAGCCTGGTGGGACTAGCGGATACACAAGAGACCCAGTACTTC. Together with reference TRBV28 and TRBJ2-5, the CDR3 gives the full variable domain: DVKVTQSSRYLVKRTGEKVFLECVQDMDHENMFWYRQDPGLGLRLIYFSYDVKMKEKGDIPEGYSVSREKKERFSLILESASTNQTSMYLCASSLVGLADTQETQYFGPGTRLLVL.

V is TRBV15 and J is TRBJ1-2; no firm D call. CDR1 and CDR2 (germline): LNHNV, YYDKDF (reference sequence). This CDR3 comprises 16 residues. V shed 0 bases and J shed 4 bases, with 15 bases lying between them. The CDR3 region has the DNA TGTGCCACCAGCAGAGATAGCTCGGCCAGACCCTATGGCTACACCTTC. Amino acid sequence: CATSRDSSARPYGYTF.

The chain joins TRBV6-5 to TRBJ1-1; 10 nucleotides match TRBD1. The V segment lost 7 bases and the J segment 7 bases; nucleotides outside the gene matches: 6. CDR3 length equals 13 residues. The germline gives CDR1 MNHEY, CDR2 SVGAGI. CDR3 region: CASTVDRGREAFF. CDR3 DNA sequence: TGTGCCAGCACTGTAGACAGGGGGCGTGAAGCTTTCTTT.

This clone was found once. This chain joins TRBV18 and TRBJ1-1; unclear D gene. V gave up 6 bases and J gave up 8 bases, with 13 bases separating them. There are 12 residues in the CDR3. CDR1 and CDR2 (germline): KGHSH, LQKENI. The CDR3 reads CASSPIAGEAFF. CDR3 DNA sequence: TGTGCCAGCTCCCCAATTGCGGGGGAAGCTTTCTTT.

This clone turned up a few times. This rearrangement joins TRBV2 to TRBJ1-1; D is uncertain. This CDR3 has 15 residues. Trimming removed 3 bases from V and 0 bases from J, with 11 bases in between. Germline V gene sequence: CDR1 SNHLY, CDR2 FYNNEI. The CDR3 DNA reads TGTGCCAGCAGTGAGTCCAGCGCGATGAACACTGAAGCTTTCTTT. Its protein product is CASSESSAMNTEAFF.

The chain combines TRBV11-2 with TRBJ2-1, with 7 bases matching TRBD2. V lost 0 bases and J lost 8; bases outside the gene matches: 13. The CDR3 is made up of 17 amino acids. Per germline, CDR1 SGHAT and CDR2 FQNNGV. In DNA, the CDR3 is TGTGCCAGCAGCTTAGAGACTAGCTACGAGTTCGGGGATGAGCAGTTCTTC. It yields the protein CASSLETSYEFGDEQFF.

The chain combines TRBV5-1 with TRBJ1-1, with 8 bases fitting TRBD1. V lost 1 base to trimming and J lost 0 bases; unmatched junction nucleotides: 11. This CDR3 has 18 residues. Germline V gene sequence: CDR1 SGHRS, CDR2 YFSETQ. This CDR3 is CASSLSVRGLFMNTEAFF. DNA of the CDR3: TGCGCCAGCAGCTTGTCGGTCAGGGGGCTATTTATGAACACTGAAGCTTTCTTT.

The chain employs TRBV5-1 and TRBJ2-7, with 7 bases matching TRBD1. Germline CDR1 reads SGHRS; CDR2 reads YFSETQ. The CDR3 is 15 residues long. After removal of 1 base from V and 2 bases from J, the junction contained 6 bases not matched to a gene. The CDR3 sequence: CASSLSTGATYEQYF. CDR3 DNA sequence: TGCGCCAGCAGCTTGTCAACAGGGGCAACCTACGAGCAGTACTTC. Combining the CDR3 with reference TRBV5-1 and TRBJ2-7 gives the whole variable domain KAGVTQTPRYLIKTRGQQVTLSCSPISGHRSVSWYQQTPGQGLQFLFEYFSETQRNKGNFPGRFSGRQFSNSRSEMNVSTLELGDSALYLCASSLSTGATYEQYFGPGTRLTVT.

This chain joins TRBV28 and TRBJ2-7; perhaps TRBD1 as D (5 bases). Germline V gives CDR1 MDHEN, CDR2 SYDVKM. The CDR3 loop spans 15 amino acids. V lost 4 bases and J lost 3, with 16 bases in between. The CDR3 DNA reads as TGTGCCAGCAGTTCACAGGAGTGGTCGGGCTACGAGCAGTACTTC. This translates into CASSSQEWSGYEQYF.

The chain recombines TRBV2 with TRBJ2-1; D gene unclear. V was trimmed by 3 bases and J by 2 bases, leaving 17 bases between them. The germline gives CDR1 SNHLY, CDR2 FYNNEI. There are 17 residues in the CDR3. In nucleotides, the CDR3 is TGTGCCAGCAGTGACGAAAGGCTCCGGGTAACCTACAATGAGCAGTTCTTC. Amino acids: CASSDERLRVTYNEQFF.

CDR3: CSVDRSGANVLTF. For the CDR3, the DNA is TGCAGCGTAGACAGATCTGGGGCCAACGTCCTGACTTTC. The V and J genes are TRBV29-1 and TRBJ2-6, with D maybe TRBD1 (5 bases). V lost 6 bases to trimming and J lost 1 base, with 7 bases between them. CDR3 size: 13 residues. CDR1 SQVTM and CDR2 ANQGSEA come from the germline V gene.

The chain's CDR3 is CASTRTGDNQPQHF. Here the CDR3 DNA reads TGTGCCAGCACCAGGACAGGGGATAATCAGCCCCAGCATTTT. The V call is TRBV2, the J call TRBJ1-5; 9 bases align to TRBD1. The CDR3 runs to 14 residues. Germline trimming cut 7 bases from V and 4 bases from J; bases unmatched to any gene: 5. CDR1 SNHLY and CDR2 FYNNEI come from the germline V gene.

The rearrangement links TRBV5-5 to TRBJ2-1; TRBD1 aligns across 9 bases. This CDR3 spans 17 amino acids. With 4 bases clipped from V and 0 bases from J, the junction kept 8 bases outside the gene matches. Germline CDR1 SGHKS, CDR2 YYEKEE (reference sequence). Written as DNA, the CDR3 is TGTGCCAGCAGCGCAACAGGGGGCGTAACCTCCTACAATGAGCAGTTCTTC. Translating it yields CASSATGGVTSYNEQFF. Drawing the rest from reference TRBV5-5 and TRBJ2-1, the complete variable domain is DAGVTQSPTHLIKTRGQQVTLRCSPISGHKSVSWYQQVLGQGPQFIFQYYEKEERGRGNFPDRFSARQFPNYSSELNVNALLLGDSALYLCASSATGGVTSYNEQFFGPGTRLTVL.

V is TRBV27 and J is TRBJ2-3, with TRBD1 identical over 7 bases. CDR1 and CDR2 (germline): MNHEY, SMNVEV (reference sequence). The CDR3 length is 17 residues. The junction had 15 bases not matched to a gene; V was cut back by 6 bases and J by 3 bases. CDR3: CASRALPGQNSTDTQYF. The DNA of the CDR3 is TGTGCCAGCAGAGCCCTACCGGGACAGAATTCGACAGATACGCAGTATTTT.

This chain uses TRBV10-1 with TRBJ2-2; D gene uncertain. The germline V and J ends were trimmed by 4 bases and 3 bases, with 6 bases remaining between them. The length of the CDR3 is 13 residues. Germline V CDR1 and CDR2: WNHNN, SYGVQD (reference sequence). In DNA, the CDR3 is TGCGCCAGCAGTGTCCGAGACACCGGGGAGCTGTTTTTT. Its translation is CASSVRDTGELFF.